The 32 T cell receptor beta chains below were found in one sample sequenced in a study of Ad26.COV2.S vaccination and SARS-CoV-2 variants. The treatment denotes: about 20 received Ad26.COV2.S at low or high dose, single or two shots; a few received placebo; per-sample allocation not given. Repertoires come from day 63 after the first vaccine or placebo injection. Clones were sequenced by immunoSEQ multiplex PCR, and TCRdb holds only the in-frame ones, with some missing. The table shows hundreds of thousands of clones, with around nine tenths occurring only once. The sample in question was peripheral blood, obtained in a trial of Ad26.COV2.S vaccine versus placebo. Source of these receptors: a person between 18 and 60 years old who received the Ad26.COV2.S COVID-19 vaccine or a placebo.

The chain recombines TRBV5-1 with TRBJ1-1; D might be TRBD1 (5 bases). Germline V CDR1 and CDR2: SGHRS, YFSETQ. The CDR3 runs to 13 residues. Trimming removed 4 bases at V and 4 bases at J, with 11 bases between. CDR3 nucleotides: TGCGCCAGCAGCCCCAGGGTAGGCACTGAAGCTTTCTTT. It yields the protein CASSPRVGTEAFF. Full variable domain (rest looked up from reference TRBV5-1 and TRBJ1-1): KAGVTQTPRYLIKTRGQQVTLSCSPISGHRSVSWYQQTPGQGLQFLFEYFSETQRNKGNFPGRFSGRQFSNSRSEMNVSTLELGDSALYLCASSPRVGTEAFFGQGTRLTVV.

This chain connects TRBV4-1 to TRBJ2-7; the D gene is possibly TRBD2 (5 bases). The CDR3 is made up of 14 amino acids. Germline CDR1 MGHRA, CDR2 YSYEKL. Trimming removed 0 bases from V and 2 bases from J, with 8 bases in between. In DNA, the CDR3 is TGCGCCAGCAGCCAAGATCCGACTACCTACGAGCAGTACTTC. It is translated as CASSQDPTTYEQYF.

CDR3 nucleotide sequence: TGCGCCAGCAGCTCCTCCGGGACCTATAACACTGAAGCTTTCTTT. This translates into CASSSSGTYNTEAFF. This chain links TRBV5-1 with TRBJ1-1, with D perhaps matching TRBD1 (5 bases). Germline V CDR1 and CDR2: SGHRS, YFSETQ. This CDR3 spans 15 amino acids. V lost 3 bases, J lost 2 bases, and 14 bases lay in between.

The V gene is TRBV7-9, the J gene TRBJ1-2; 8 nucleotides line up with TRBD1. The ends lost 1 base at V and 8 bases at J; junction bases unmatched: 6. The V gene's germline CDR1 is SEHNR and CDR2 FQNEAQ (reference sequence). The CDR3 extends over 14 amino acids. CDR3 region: CASSLVDRVDGYTF. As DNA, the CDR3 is TGTGCCAGCAGCTTAGTGGACAGGGTTGACGGCTACACCTTC.

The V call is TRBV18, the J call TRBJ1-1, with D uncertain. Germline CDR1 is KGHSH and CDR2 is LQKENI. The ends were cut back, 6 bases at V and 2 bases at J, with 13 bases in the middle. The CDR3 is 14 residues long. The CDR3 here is CASSRREGNTEAFF. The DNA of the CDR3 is TGTGCCAGCTCCCGGAGGGAGGGAAACACTGAAGCTTTCTTT.

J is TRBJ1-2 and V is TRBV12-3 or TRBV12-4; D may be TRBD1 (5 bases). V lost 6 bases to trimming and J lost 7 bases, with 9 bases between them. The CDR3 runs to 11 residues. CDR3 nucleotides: TGTGCCAGCAGCGCTAGGGGTGGCTACACCTTC. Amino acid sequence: CASSARGGYTF.

The CDR3 nucleotides read TGTGCCAGCAGTGAAGGGCTGCGTCTACTCGGGGGGACCCAGTACTTC. The encoded protein is CASSEGLRLLGGTQYF. The chain carries TRBV6-1 and TRBJ2-5; D might be TRBD2 (6 bases). Germline V lookup: CDR1 MNHNS, CDR2 SASEGT. The CDR3 is made up of 16 amino acids. V was clipped by 1 base and J by 7 bases, with 19 bases between them.

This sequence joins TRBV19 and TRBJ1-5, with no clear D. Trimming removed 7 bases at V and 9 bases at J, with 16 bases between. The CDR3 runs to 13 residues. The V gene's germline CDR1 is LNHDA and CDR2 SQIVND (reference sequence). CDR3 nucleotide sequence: TGTGCCAGTAATCTCCACACTCAGTGGCCCCAGCATTTT. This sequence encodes CASNLHTQWPQHF. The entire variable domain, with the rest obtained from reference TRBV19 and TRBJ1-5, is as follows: DGGITQSPKYLFRKEGQNVTLSCEQNLNHDAMYWYRQDPGQGLRLIYYSQIVNDFQKGDIAEGYSVSREKKESFPLTVTSAQKNPTAFYLCASNLHTQWPQHFGDGTRLSIL.

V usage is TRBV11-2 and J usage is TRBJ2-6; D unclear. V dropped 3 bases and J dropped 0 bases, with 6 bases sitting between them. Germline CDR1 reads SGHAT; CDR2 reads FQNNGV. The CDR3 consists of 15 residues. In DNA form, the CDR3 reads TGTGCCAGCAGCTTTAGGAACTCTGGGGCCAACGTCCTGACTTTC. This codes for CASSFRNSGANVLTF. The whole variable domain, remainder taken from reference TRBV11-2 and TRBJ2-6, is EAGVAQSPRYKIIEKRQSVAFWCNPISGHATLYWYQQILGQGPKLLIQFQNNGVVDDSQLPKDRFSAERLKGVDSTLKIQPAKLEDSAVYLCASSFRNSGANVLTFGAGSRLTVL.

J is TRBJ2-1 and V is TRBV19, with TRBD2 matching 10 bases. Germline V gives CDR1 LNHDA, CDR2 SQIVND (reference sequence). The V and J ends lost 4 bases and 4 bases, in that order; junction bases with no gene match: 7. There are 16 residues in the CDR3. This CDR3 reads CASSTGLAGGYNEQFF. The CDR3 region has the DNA TGTGCCAGTAGTACCGGCTTAGCGGGAGGTTACAATGAGCAGTTCTTC.

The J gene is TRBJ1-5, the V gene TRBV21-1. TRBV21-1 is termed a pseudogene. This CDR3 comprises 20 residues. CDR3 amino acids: CASSKALGEPEPYSNQPQHF. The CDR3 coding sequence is TGTGCCAGCAGCAAAGCACTGGGGGAACCAGAGCCCTATAGCAATCAGCCCCAGCATTTT.

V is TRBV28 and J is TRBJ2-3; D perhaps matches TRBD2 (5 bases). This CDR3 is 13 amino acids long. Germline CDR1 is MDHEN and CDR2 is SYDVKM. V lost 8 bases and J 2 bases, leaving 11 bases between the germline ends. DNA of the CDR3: TGTGCCAGCCGGGGTTCTGCCACAGATACGCAGTATTTT. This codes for CASRGSATDTQYF.

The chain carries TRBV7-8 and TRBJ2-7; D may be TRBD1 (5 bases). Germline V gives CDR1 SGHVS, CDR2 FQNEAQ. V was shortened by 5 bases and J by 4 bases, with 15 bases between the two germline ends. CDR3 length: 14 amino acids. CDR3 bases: TGTGCCAGCAGCCTCCCGGACATCGAATACGAGCAGTACTTC. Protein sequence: CASSLPDIEYEQYF.

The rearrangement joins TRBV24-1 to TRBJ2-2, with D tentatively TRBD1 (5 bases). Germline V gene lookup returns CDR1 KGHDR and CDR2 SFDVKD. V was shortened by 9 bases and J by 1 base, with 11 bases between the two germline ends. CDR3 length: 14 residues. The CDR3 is CATQMTENTGELFF. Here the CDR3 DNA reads TGTGCCACCCAGATGACAGAGAACACCGGGGAGCTGTTTTTT.

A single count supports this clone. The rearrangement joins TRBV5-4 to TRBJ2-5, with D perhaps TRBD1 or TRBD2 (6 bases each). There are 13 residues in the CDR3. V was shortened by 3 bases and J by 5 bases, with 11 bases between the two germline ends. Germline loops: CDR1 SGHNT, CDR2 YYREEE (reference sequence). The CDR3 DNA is TGTGCCAGCAGCTCCAGGGGAGGCGAGACCCAGTACTTC. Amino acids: CASSSRGGETQYF.

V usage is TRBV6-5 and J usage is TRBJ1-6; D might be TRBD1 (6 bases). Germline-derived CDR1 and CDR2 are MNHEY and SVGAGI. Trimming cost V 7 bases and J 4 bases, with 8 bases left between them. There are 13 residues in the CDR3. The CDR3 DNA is TGTGCCAGCAAGGGGGGTTATAATTCACCCCTCCACTTT. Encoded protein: CASKGGYNSPLHF.

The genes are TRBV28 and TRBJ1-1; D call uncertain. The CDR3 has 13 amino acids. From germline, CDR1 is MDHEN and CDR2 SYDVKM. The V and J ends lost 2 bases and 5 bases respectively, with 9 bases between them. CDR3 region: CASSLGRRTEAFF. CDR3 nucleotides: TGTGCCAGCAGTTTAGGCCGGAGGACTGAAGCTTTCTTT.

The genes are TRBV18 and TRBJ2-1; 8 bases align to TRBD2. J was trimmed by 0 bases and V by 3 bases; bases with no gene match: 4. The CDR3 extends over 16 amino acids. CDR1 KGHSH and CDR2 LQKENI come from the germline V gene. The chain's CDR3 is CASSPYGTSSYNEQFF. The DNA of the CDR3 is TGTGCCAGCTCACCTTACGGGACTAGCTCCTACAATGAGCAGTTCTTC.

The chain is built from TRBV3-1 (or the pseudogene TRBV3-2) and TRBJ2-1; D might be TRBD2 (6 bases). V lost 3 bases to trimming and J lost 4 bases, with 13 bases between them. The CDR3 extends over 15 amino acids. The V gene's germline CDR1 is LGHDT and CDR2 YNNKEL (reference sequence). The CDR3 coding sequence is TGTGCCAGCAGCCATGTGACGGACTATTACAATGAGCAGTTCTTC. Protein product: CASSHVTDYYNEQFF.

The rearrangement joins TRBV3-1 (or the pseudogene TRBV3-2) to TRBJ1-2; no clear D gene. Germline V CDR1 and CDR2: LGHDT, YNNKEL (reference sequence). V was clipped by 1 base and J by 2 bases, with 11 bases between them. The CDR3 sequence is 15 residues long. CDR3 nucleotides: TGTGCCAGCAGCCAAGGGACCTGGCTAAACTATGGCTACACCTTC. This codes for CASSQGTWLNYGYTF.

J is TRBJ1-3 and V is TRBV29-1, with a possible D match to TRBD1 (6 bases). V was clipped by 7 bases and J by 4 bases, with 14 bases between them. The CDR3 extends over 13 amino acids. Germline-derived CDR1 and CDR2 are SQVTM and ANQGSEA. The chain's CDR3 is CSAQDRTGNTIYF. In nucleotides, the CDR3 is TGCAGCGCCCAAGACAGGACCGGAAACACCATATATTTT.

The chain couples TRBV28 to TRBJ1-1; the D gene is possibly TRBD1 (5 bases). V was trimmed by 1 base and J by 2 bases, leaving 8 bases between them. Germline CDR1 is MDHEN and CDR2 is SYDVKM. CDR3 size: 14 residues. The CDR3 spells CASSLSDRNTEAFF. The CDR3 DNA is TGTGCCAGCAGTTTATCAGACAGAAACACTGAAGCTTTCTTT.

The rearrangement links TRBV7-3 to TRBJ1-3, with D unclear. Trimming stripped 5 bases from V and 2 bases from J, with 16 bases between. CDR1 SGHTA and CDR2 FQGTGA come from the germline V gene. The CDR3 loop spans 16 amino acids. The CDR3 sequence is CASSASRPGAGNTIYF. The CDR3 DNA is TGTGCCAGCAGCGCCTCTCGTCCCGGGGCTGGAAACACCATATATTTT.

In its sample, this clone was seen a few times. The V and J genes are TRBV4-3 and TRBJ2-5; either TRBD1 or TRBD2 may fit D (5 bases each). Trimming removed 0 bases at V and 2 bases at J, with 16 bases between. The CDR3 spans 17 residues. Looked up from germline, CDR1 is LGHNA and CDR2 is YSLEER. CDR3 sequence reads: CASSQDWGRRLQETQYF. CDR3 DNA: TGCGCCAGCAGCCAAGATTGGGGCAGGCGACTACAAGAGACCCAGTACTTC.

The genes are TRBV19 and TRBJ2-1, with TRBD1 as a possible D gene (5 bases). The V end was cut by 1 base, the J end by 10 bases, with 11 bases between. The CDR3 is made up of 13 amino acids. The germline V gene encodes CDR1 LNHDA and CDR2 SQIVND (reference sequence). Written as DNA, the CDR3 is TGTGCCAGTAGTATAGCCCCCCAGGGCGAGCAGTTCTTC. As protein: CASSIAPQGEQFF.

For the CDR3, the DNA is TGTGCCAGCAGCCTTAACGATAGGGATGAGCAGTTCTTC. This codes for CASSLNDRDEQFF. The rearrangement joins TRBV7-3 to TRBJ2-1; D ambiguous. This CDR3 spans 13 amino acids. Germline V gives CDR1 SGHTA, CDR2 FQGTGA. Between the trimmed V and J ends, which lost 5 bases and 8 bases, there was a span of 13 bases.

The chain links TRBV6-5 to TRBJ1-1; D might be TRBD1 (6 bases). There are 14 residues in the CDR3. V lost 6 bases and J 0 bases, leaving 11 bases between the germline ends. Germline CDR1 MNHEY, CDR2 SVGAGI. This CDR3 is CASSRTGLNTEAFF. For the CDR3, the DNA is TGTGCCAGCAGCCGTACAGGGTTGAACACTGAAGCTTTCTTT.

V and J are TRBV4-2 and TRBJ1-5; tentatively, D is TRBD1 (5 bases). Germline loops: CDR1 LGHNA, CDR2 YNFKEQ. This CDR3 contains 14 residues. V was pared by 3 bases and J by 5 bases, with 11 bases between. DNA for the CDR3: TGTGCCAGCAGCCAGTCCGGAGGGGATCAGCCCCAGCATTTT. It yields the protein CASSQSGGDQPQHF.

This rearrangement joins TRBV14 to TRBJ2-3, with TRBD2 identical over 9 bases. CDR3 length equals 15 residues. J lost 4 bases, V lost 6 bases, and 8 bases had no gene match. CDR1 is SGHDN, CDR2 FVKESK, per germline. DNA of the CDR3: TGTGCCAGCAGTGTTTTTAGCGGGAGCGCAGATACGCAGTATTTT. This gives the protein CASSVFSGSADTQYF.

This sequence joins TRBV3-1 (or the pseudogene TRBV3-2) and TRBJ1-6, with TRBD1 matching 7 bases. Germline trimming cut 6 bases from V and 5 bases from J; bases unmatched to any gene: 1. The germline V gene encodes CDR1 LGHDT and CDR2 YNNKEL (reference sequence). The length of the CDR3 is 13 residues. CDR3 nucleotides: TGTGCCAGCAGGGGACAGCATAATTCACCCCTCCACTTT. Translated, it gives CASRGQHNSPLHF.

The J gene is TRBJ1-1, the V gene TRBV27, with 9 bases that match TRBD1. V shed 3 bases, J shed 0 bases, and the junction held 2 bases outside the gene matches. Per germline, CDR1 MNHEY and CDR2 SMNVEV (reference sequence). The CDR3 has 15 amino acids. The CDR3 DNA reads TGTGCCAGCAGTTTCGGGACAGGGCTGAACACTGAAGCTTTCTTT. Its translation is CASSFGTGLNTEAFF.

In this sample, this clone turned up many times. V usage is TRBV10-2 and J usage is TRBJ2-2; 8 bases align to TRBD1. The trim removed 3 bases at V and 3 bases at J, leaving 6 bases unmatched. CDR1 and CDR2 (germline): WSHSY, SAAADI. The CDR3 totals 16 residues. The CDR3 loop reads CASSDRGQGDTGELFF. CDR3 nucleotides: TGCGCCAGCAGTGATAGAGGACAGGGTGACACCGGGGAGCTGTTTTTT.